The 15 T cell receptor beta chains given below trace back to one sample, sequenced in a study of CD8 T cells in Susac syndrome. After extraction with the RNeasy kit, about 0.45 to 1 ug of the RNA was reverse transcribed using random hexamers. TCRdb itself ran the immunoSEQ multiplex PCR reads through MiXCR, one entry per CDR3 protein. The table shows roughly 50,000 distinct CDR3 sequences, with under 95% occurring only once. Specimen: CD8+ T cells from PBMCs. The receptor source for this set is a human donor in good health.

Comment on this clonotype: This may be a read error: a much more frequent sequence differs by one nucleotide. The genes are TRBV15 and TRBJ1-5, with D maybe TRBD1 (5 bases). The CDR3 extends over 14 amino acids. Trimming took off 5 bases at V and 7 bases at J, with 15 bases between the two ends. CDR1 LNHNV and CDR2 YYDKDF come from the germline V gene (reference sequence). The CDR3 spells CATSEGLGDQPQHF. The CDR3, as DNA: TGTGCCACCAGCGAGGGGCTGGGCGACCAGCCCCAGCATTTT.

The chain recombines TRBV10-3 with TRBJ2-7, with D perhaps TRBD1 (6 bases). The V end was cut by 4 bases, the J end by 3 bases, with 10 bases between. The CDR3 has 13 amino acids. Germline V gene lookup returns CDR1 ENHRY and CDR2 SYGVKD. This chain's CDR3 is CAISAQGVYEQYF. The CDR3 nucleotides are TGTGCCATCAGTGCACAGGGCGTCTACGAGCAGTACTTC.

This clonotype was recorded a few times. V gene TRBV5-6 combines with J gene TRBJ1-1; D is undetermined. The CDR3 is 12 amino acids. The germline V gene has CDR1 SGHDT and CDR2 YYEEEE. Trimming stripped 2 bases from V and 1 base from J, with 3 bases between. The CDR3: CASSFGNTEAFF. For the CDR3, the DNA is TGTGCCAGCAGCTTCGGGAACACTGAAGCTTTCTTT.

The chain employs TRBV2 and TRBJ2-3; no definite D call. CDR1 SNHLY and CDR2 FYNNEI come from the germline V gene. The V end was cut by 3 bases, the J end by 1 base, with 11 bases between. The CDR3 runs to 15 residues. CDR3 coding DNA: TGTGCCAGCAGTGATTGGCGGCCGGGCACAGATACGCAGTATTTT. It encodes CASSDWRPGTDTQYF. Using reference TRBV2 and TRBJ2-3 for the parts outside the CDR3, the full variable domain is EPEVTQTPSHQVTQMGQEVILRCVPISNHLYFYWYRQILGQKVEFLVSFYNNEISEKSEIFDDQFSVERPDGSNFTLKIRSTKLEDSAMYFCASSDWRPGTDTQYFGPGTRLTVL.

The chain joins TRBV15 to TRBJ2-7; the match to TRBD1 covers 9 bases. The CDR3 contains 15 residues. The trim removed 5 bases at V and 5 bases at J, leaving 10 bases unmatched. The germline V gene encodes CDR1 LNHNV and CDR2 YYDKDF (reference sequence). CDR3 in amino acids: CATSRTQGARDEQYF. For the CDR3, the DNA is TGTGCCACCAGCCGCACACAGGGGGCGCGGGACGAGCAGTACTTC. Filled out from reference TRBV15 and TRBJ2-7, the complete variable domain reads DAMVIQNPRYQVTQFGKPVTLSCSQTLNHNVMYWYQQKSSQAPKLLFHYYDKDFNNEADTPDNFQSRRPNTSFCFLDIRSPGLGDTAMYLCATSRTQGARDEQYFGPGTRLTVT.

CDR3 nucleotides: TGTGCCATCAGTCCGGGACTCAACCAAGAGACCCAGTACTTC. Translated: CAISPGLNQETQYF. The J gene is TRBJ2-5, the V gene TRBV10-3; a possible D gene is TRBD2 (6 bases). V lost 5 bases, J lost 0 bases, and 10 bases lay in between. The CDR3 runs to 14 residues. In germline, CDR1 is ENHRY, CDR2 SYGVKD.

The chain carries TRBV11-1 and TRBJ2-7; possible D gene TRBD2, 6 bases. This CDR3 spans 14 amino acids. V lost 1 base to trimming and J lost 7 bases, with 14 bases between them. From germline, CDR1 is SGHAT and CDR2 FQDESV (reference sequence). DNA of the CDR3: TGTGCCAGCAGCTTAGTTTCTAGCGCGAAGGAGCAGTACTTC. Translated: CASSLVSSAKEQYF.

This chain uses TRBV6-5 with TRBJ2-7, with D perhaps matching TRBD2 (5 bases). Trimming pared 5 bases from V and 3 bases from J, leaving 14 bases between. CDR1 is MNHEY and CDR2 is SVGAGI in the germline V gene. This CDR3 is 14 amino acids long. CDR3 amino acids: CASSPGERLYEQYF. The CDR3 DNA reads as TGTGCCAGCAGTCCCGGGGAGCGGCTCTACGAGCAGTACTTC.

V usage is TRBV11-2 and J usage is TRBJ2-5; 7 bases match TRBD2. The CDR3 extends over 16 amino acids. Germline V gene sequence: CDR1 SGHAT, CDR2 FQNNGV. The V segment lost 1 base and the J segment 6 bases; nucleotides outside the gene matches: 11. The CDR3 DNA is TGTGCCAGCAGCTTAGGCCCCTACGGGGAGGGAAAGACCCAGTACTTC. Amino acids: CASSLGPYGEGKTQYF.

The gene calls are TRBV28 and TRBJ2-7, with TRBD2 matching over 10 bases. V dropped 3 bases and J dropped 1; count of bases not matched to a gene: 6. This CDR3 has 16 amino acids. Germline V gene sequence: CDR1 MDHEN, CDR2 SYDVKM. The CDR3 sequence: CASSFLTSGYSYEQYF. The CDR3, as DNA: TGTGCCAGCAGTTTCCTGACTAGCGGGTATTCCTACGAGCAGTACTTC.

The chain employs TRBV2 and TRBJ2-5; 8 bases match TRBD1. V was pared by 5 bases and J by 7 bases, with 12 bases of the junction left unmatched. The CDR3 is made up of 15 amino acids. Per germline, CDR1 SNHLY and CDR2 FYNNEI. The CDR3 sequence is CASSIDRGPKRTQYF. The CDR3 DNA follows: TGTGCCAGCAGTATCGACAGGGGACCCAAGAGGACCCAGTACTTC.

The sample holds one count of this clonotype. The rearrangement links TRBV3-1 to TRBJ2-7; D tentatively reads TRBD1 or TRBD2 (5 bases each). The CDR3 is made up of 15 amino acids. V lost 4 bases, J lost 0 bases, and 13 bases lay in between. Germline V lookup: CDR1 LGHDT, CDR2 YNNKEL (reference sequence). CDR3 loop: CASSLRVGGSYEQYF. As DNA, the CDR3 is TGTGCCAGCAGCCTCAGGGTTGGGGGCTCCTACGAGCAGTACTTC.

V gene TRBV9 combines with J gene TRBJ1-1, with TRBD1 matching over 7 bases. V dropped 6 bases and J dropped 4; count of bases not matched to a gene: 6. CDR1 SGDLS and CDR2 YYNGEE come from the germline V gene. This CDR3 is 13 amino acids long. Written as DNA, the CDR3 is TGTGCCAGCAACAGGGGAGGGGGCACTGAAGCTTTCTTT. Its protein is CASNRGGGTEAFF.

The rearrangement links TRBV29-1 to TRBJ2-1; TRBD2 agrees at 8 bases. This CDR3 region has 14 residues. V was pared by 4 bases and J by 8 bases, with 10 bases of the junction left unmatched. Per germline, CDR1 SQVTM and CDR2 ANQGSEA. The CDR3 DNA reads TGCAGCGTTGCTCAGCGGGAGACTTTCCATGAGCAGTTCTTC. Protein sequence: CSVAQRETFHEQFF.

The V and J genes are TRBV5-1 and TRBJ2-6, with TRBD2 matching 8 bases. Germline CDR1 reads SGHRS; CDR2 reads YFSETQ. The CDR3 covers 16 residues. With 7 bases clipped from V and 7 bases from J, the junction kept 13 bases outside the gene matches. The DNA for the CDR3 is TGCGCCAGCCGGGGGGGGGAAACCAGGGAAGCCAACGTCCTGACTTTC. It encodes CASRGGETREANVLTF.